This T cell receptor (beta chain) was retrieved from a study of blood T cell repertoires in COVID-19. Libraries were prepared by immunoSEQ multiplex PCR; TCRdb keeps only in-frame clonotypes and omits some of them. The table lists around 370,000 clones, about 90% of them singletons. This CDR3 has 14 amino acids. The V and J ends lost 4 bases and 7 bases respectively, with 13 bases between them. Looked up from germline, CDR1 is SGHTA and CDR2 is FQGNSA. The chain uses TRBV7-2 and TRBJ2-2; D possibly corresponds to TRBD2 (5 bases). This TCR was recovered from a woman aged 18-30 years who had recovered from COVID-19. Sequenced input: peripheral blood. CDR3 amino acids: CASSSGPGSGELFF. DNA of the CDR3: TGTGCCAGCAGCTCGGGCCCGGGGAGCGGGGAGCTGTTTTTT.